This TCR beta chain was documented in a study of long-term antiretroviral therapy in people with HIV. At the level of the study: The earliest samples predate the 2015 immediate-ART recommendation by about a decade.

Before DNA extraction, roughly 0.95-10 million cryopreserved PBMC were held in the samples. Survey level was the resolution at which the v3.0 immunoSEQ assay ran. Sequenced by immunoSEQ multiplex PCR; TCRdb stores in-frame clones only, minus some. The sample has tens of thousands of clones; around 86% are singletons. As concerns this clone: The target antigen is unknown.

The study, taken as a whole, reports: Transplant donor controls retained higher diversity, though diversity increased after ART.

CDR3 length equals 12 residues. Germline CDR1 is MNHEY and CDR2 is SVGAGI. V was shortened by 3 bases and J by 7 bases, with 6 bases between the two germline ends. Material: unsorted PBMCs, obtained 0.2 years before starting antiretroviral therapy. The chain combines TRBV6-5 with TRBJ2-2; TRBD2 might be the D (5 bases). The clonotype originates from a man in his late teens or twenties with HIV. The CDR3: CASSYRDGELFF. The CDR3 DNA follows: TGTGCCAGCAGTTATCGGGACGGGGAGCTGTTTTTT.